One sample yielded the 9 T cell receptor beta chains listed below, sequenced in a study of shared clonotypes between healthy human individuals. Generated by immunoSEQ multiplex PCR, the TCRdb table keeps only in-frame clones and is missing some. The repertoire holds 2 million to 3 million clones, with under 95% as singletons. Material: naive CD4+ T cells from PBMCs. Subset: CD45RA+ positively selected. These receptors all come from a man younger than 30 in good health. Some clones in this sample may be carry-over from other donors' samples.

The J gene is TRBJ1-6, the V gene TRBV7-9; 7 nucleotides align to TRBD1. From germline, CDR1 is SEHNR and CDR2 FQNEAQ (reference sequence). V was clipped by 5 bases and J by 0 bases; unmatched bases: 4. This CDR3 comprises 16 residues. CDR3 residues: CASSLQGSSYNSPLHF. In DNA, the CDR3 is TGTGCCAGCAGCCTACAGGGGAGCTCCTATAATTCACCCCTCCACTTT.

The V gene is TRBV7-2, the J gene TRBJ2-7; tentative D call: TRBD1 (6 bases). Per germline, CDR1 SGHTA and CDR2 FQGNSA. The CDR3 is made up of 12 amino acids. V dropped 3 bases and J dropped 6 bases, with 9 bases sitting between them. The DNA for the CDR3 is TGTGCCAGCAGCTTCAGGGGCGGCGAGCAGTACTTC. Amino acid sequence: CASSFRGGEQYF.

A word on this clone: The same CDR3 also results from other DNA sequences found in this sample. The chain has TRBV29-1 and TRBJ2-7; D unclear. The length of the CDR3 is 11 residues. CDR1 and CDR2 (germline): SQVTM, ANQGSEA. Trimming shortened V by 7 bases and J by 0 bases, and 7 bases separated the two germline ends. In DNA form, the CDR3 reads TGCAGCGCCGGAACCTCCTACGAGCAGTACTTC. Encoded protein: CSAGTSYEQYF.

The chain links TRBV4-1 to TRBJ2-7; TRBD1 matches at 9 bases. Germline CDR1 and CDR2: MGHRA and YSYEKL. The CDR3 runs 14 residues. V was pared by 7 bases and J by 5 bases, with 9 bases of the junction left unmatched. The CDR3 reads CASTRDRVGHEQYF. CDR3 coding DNA: TGCGCCAGCACCCGGGACAGGGTCGGGCACGAGCAGTACTTC.

Details on this clone: Other DNA sequences within the sample encode an identical CDR3. CDR3 in DNA: TGTGCCAGCAGCTACAGGGAGACCCAGTACTTC. Translating it yields CASSYRETQYF. The chain is built from TRBV7-9 and TRBJ2-5; D perhaps matches TRBD1 (5 bases). Germline V gene data show CDR1 as SEHNR and CDR2 as FQNEAQ (reference sequence). This CDR3 region has 11 residues. V was shortened by 4 bases and J by 5 bases, with 5 bases between the two germline ends.

The V gene is TRBV27, the J gene TRBJ2-7, with D possibly being TRBD2 (5 bases). V was pared by 6 bases and J by 4 bases, with 16 bases between. The CDR3 covers 14 residues. CDR1 and CDR2 (germline): MNHEY, SMNVEV (reference sequence). This CDR3 reads CASSPNGNRYEQYF. In nucleotides, the CDR3 is TGTGCCAGCAGCCCCAACGGGAATAGGTACGAGCAGTACTTC.

The chain couples TRBV5-1 to TRBJ2-1; D remains unclear. V dropped 4 bases and J dropped 4 bases, with 9 bases sitting between them. Germline CDR1 SGHRS, CDR2 YFSETQ. The CDR3 totals 13 residues. The CDR3 bases are TGCGCCAGCAGCCAACGGACGTACAATGAGCAGTTCTTC. Translation gives CASSQRTYNEQFF.

The V call is TRBV29-1, the J call TRBJ1-1; no clear D. The V end was cut by 3 bases, the J end by 4 bases, with 9 bases between. CDR1 is SQVTM, CDR2 ANQGSEA, per germline. The CDR3 totals 12 residues. For the CDR3, the DNA is TGCAGCGTTGACCCCCAGCGCACTGAAGCTTTCTTT. As protein: CSVDPQRTEAFF. Full variable domain (outside the CDR3, taken from reference TRBV29-1 and TRBJ1-1): SAVISQKPSRDICQRGTSLTIQCQVDSQVTMMFWYRQQPGQSLTLIATANQGSEATYESGFVIDKFPISRPNLTFSTLTVSNMSPEDSSIYLCSVDPQRTEAFFGQGTRLTVV.

The chain employs TRBV7-8 and TRBJ1-2; TRBD1 is a possible D gene (5 bases). The germline V gene encodes CDR1 SGHVS and CDR2 FQNEAQ. The CDR3 runs to 18 residues. Trimming took off 2 bases at V and 1 base at J, with 20 bases between the two ends. CDR3 nucleotides: TGTGCCAGCAGCTTATGGGTGGGCAGGGTGGAACTTAACTATGGCTACACCTTC. Translation gives CASSLWVGRVELNYGYTF.